The 25 T cell receptor beta chains reported below all come from one sample, sequenced in a study of control samples from healthy donors and cancer patients. Assay used: immunoSEQ multiplex PCR; TCRdb lists only in-frame clones, some missing. The data hold 150,000 to 200,000 clones, with almost 90% observed a single time. The sequencing input was blood. The origin of the receptors is a man between 18 and 35 years old in good health.

The chain has TRBV1 and TRBJ2-4. TRBV1 is a documented pseudogene. The CDR3 is 17 residues long. For the CDR3, the DNA is TGCACCAGCAGCCTCGTCCAGGGAGAACTAGCCAAAAACATTCAGTACTTC. As protein: CTSSLVQGELAKNIQYF.

The table lists this clone with a few counts. The rearrangement joins TRBV4-3 to TRBJ2-7; D ambiguous. V gave up 0 bases and J gave up 3 bases, with 18 bases separating them. The CDR3 covers 17 residues. Germline assignment: CDR1 LGHNA and CDR2 YSLEER. CDR3 region: CASSQDDFRNLGYEQYF. CDR3 coding DNA: TGCGCCAGCAGCCAAGATGATTTCAGGAATCTCGGCTACGAGCAGTACTTC.

The chain recombines TRBV30 with TRBJ2-7; D tentatively fits TRBD1 or TRBD2 (5 bases each). The CDR3 loop spans 13 amino acids. Germline V gene sequence: CDR1 GTSNPN, CDR2 SVGIG (reference sequence). Trimming cost V 0 bases and J 11 bases, with 17 bases left between them. This CDR3 reads CAWSVAGHLGEYF. The CDR3 coding sequence is TGTGCCTGGAGTGTTGCCGGACACCTCGGGGAGTACTTC.

V gene TRBV5-1 combines with J gene TRBJ1-1, with D maybe TRBD1 (5 bases). Trimming shortened V by 4 bases and J by 0 bases, and 10 bases separated the two germline ends. Germline lookup yields CDR1 SGHRS and CDR2 YFSETQ. This CDR3 has 14 residues. The CDR3 here is CASSAGHLNTEAFF. CDR3 nucleotides: TGCGCCAGCAGCGCAGGACATCTGAACACTGAAGCTTTCTTT.

This clone was recorded a few times. V is TRBV5-5 and J is TRBJ1-1; D unresolved. Trimming removed 2 bases at V and 3 bases at J, with 5 bases between. The CDR3 has 12 amino acids. Germline V gives CDR1 SGHKS, CDR2 YYEKEE (reference sequence). CDR3 DNA: TGTGCCAGCAGCTTAGCAGACACTGAAGCTTTCTTT. Residues: CASSLADTEAFF. The full variable domain, with the rest looked up from reference TRBV5-5 and TRBJ1-1, is DAGVTQSPTHLIKTRGQQVTLRCSPISGHKSVSWYQQVLGQGPQFIFQYYEKEERGRGNFPDRFSARQFPNYSSELNVNALLLGDSALYLCASSLADTEAFFGQGTRLTVV.

The rearrangement links TRBV5-1 to TRBJ1-5, with no clear D. This CDR3 has 14 residues. Germline CDR1 and CDR2: SGHRS and YFSETQ. Trimming cost V 2 bases and J 8 bases, with 14 bases left between them. In DNA form, the CDR3 reads TGCGCCAGCAGCTTCCGTGGGCTATTTGAGCCCCAGCATTTT. This translates into CASSFRGLFEPQHF.

V gene TRBV19 combines with J gene TRBJ2-7, with D tentatively TRBD1 (6 bases). V was clipped by 3 bases and J by 3 bases, with 15 bases between them. Germline V gives CDR1 LNHDA, CDR2 SQIVND (reference sequence). The CDR3 loop spans 15 amino acids. The CDR3: CASSMGPTGIYEQYF. CDR3 in DNA: TGTGCCAGTAGTATGGGGCCAACAGGGATCTACGAGCAGTACTTC.

The V call is TRBV7-6, the J call TRBJ1-2; 7 nucleotides line up with TRBD1. CDR1 SGHVS and CDR2 FNYEAQ come from the germline V gene. V shed 1 base and J 6 bases; nucleotides not matched to a gene: 11. This CDR3 has 16 residues. CDR3 amino acids: CASSLGQGFVPDGYTF. As DNA, the CDR3 is TGTGCCAGCAGCTTAGGACAGGGCTTTGTCCCGGATGGCTACACCTTC.

The chain uses TRBV9 and TRBJ2-2, with D hard to call. Germline V gene data show CDR1 as SGDLS and CDR2 as YYNGEE. V was cut by 0 bases and J by 3 bases, with 12 bases left in between. This CDR3 contains 16 residues. The CDR3 here is CASSVGPPRDTGELFF. DNA for the CDR3: TGTGCCAGCAGCGTAGGGCCCCCCCGGGACACCGGGGAGCTGTTTTTT.

The V and J genes are TRBV7-9 and TRBJ2-3, with TRBD2 matching 9 bases. The J segment lost 4 bases and the V segment lost 5 bases, leaving 4 bases of the junction unmatched. Per the germline V gene, CDR1 is SEHNR and CDR2 is FQNEAQ (reference sequence). The CDR3 spans 14 residues. The CDR3 sequence is CASSPSGGSDTQYF. The CDR3 DNA is TGTGCCAGCAGCCCCAGCGGGGGGTCAGATACGCAGTATTTT.

The chain has TRBV5-1 and TRBJ1-1; TRBD1 matches at 7 bases. The trim removed 4 bases at V and 3 bases at J, leaving 9 bases unmatched. Germline V gives CDR1 SGHRS, CDR2 YFSETQ. There are 15 residues in the CDR3. The CDR3 nucleotides are TGCGCCAGCAGCCAGATAACAGGGGAACACACTGAAGCTTTCTTT. Its translation is CASSQITGEHTEAFF.

The chain links TRBV5-4 to TRBJ2-5; 10 bases match TRBD1. The CDR3 loop spans 16 amino acids. V was pared by 3 bases and J by 5 bases, with 10 bases of the junction left unmatched. The germline CDR1 and CDR2 sequences are SGHNT and YYREEE (reference sequence). In nucleotides, the CDR3 is TGTGCCAGCAGCTCGCGGGACAGGGGAGCGGAGGAGACCCAGTACTTC. Its translation: CASSSRDRGAEETQYF.

The chain links TRBV7-9 to TRBJ1-1; D unresolved. V was shortened by 3 bases and J by 1 base, with 6 bases between the two germline ends. The germline CDR1 and CDR2 sequences are SEHNR and FQNEAQ (reference sequence). CDR3 length equals 13 residues. In nucleotides, the CDR3 is TGTGCCAGCAGCTTCTCGGGGAACACTGAAGCTTTCTTT. It is translated as CASSFSGNTEAFF.

This chain links TRBV28 with TRBJ2-7; D is unresolved. Germline V gene sequence: CDR1 MDHEN, CDR2 SYDVKM. The CDR3 sequence is 10 residues long. Trimming shortened V by 6 bases and J by 4 bases, and 4 bases separated the two germline ends. CDR3 amino acids: CASRGYEQYF. Written as DNA, the CDR3 is TGTGCCAGCAGGGGTTACGAGCAGTACTTC.

The rearrangement joins TRBV7-2 to TRBJ2-1, with D possibly matching TRBD2 (6 bases). Germline lookup yields CDR1 SGHTA and CDR2 FQGNSA. The CDR3 contains 15 residues. The V and J ends lost 3 bases and 5 bases respectively, with 14 bases between them. The CDR3 DNA is TGTGCCAGCAGCTTCCCCGGGACTGTGGACAATGAGCAGTTCTTC. Translated, it gives CASSFPGTVDNEQFF.

J is TRBJ2-2 and V is TRBV12-3 or TRBV12-4, with no clear D. This CDR3 has 12 residues. The ends were cut back, 3 bases at V and 10 bases at J, with 9 bases in the middle. CDR3 coding DNA: TGTGCCAGCAGTTTCCCCGAACAGGAGCTGTTTTTT. This codes for CASSFPEQELFF.

J is TRBJ1-6 and V is TRBV5-5, with D unresolved. Trimming left V 0 bases short and J 6 bases short, with 10 bases between. Germline V gives CDR1 SGHKS, CDR2 YYEKEE (reference sequence). CDR3 length: 15 residues. This chain's CDR3 is CASSLVLGANSPLHF. The CDR3, as DNA: TGTGCCAGCAGCTTGGTGTTGGGTGCTAATTCACCCCTCCACTTT.

The rearrangement links TRBV4-3 to TRBJ1-2; D gene uncertain. The CDR3 spans 12 residues. In germline, CDR1 is LGHNA, CDR2 YSLEER. Deletions cut 1 base from V and 4 bases from J, with 4 bases between. The DNA of the CDR3 is TGCGCCAGCAGCCAAGGGGTCTATGGCTACACCTTC. As protein: CASSQGVYGYTF.

This chain connects TRBV6-5 to TRBJ1-1; 11 nucleotides line up with TRBD1. CDR3 length: 15 amino acids. CDR1 MNHEY and CDR2 SVGAGI come from the germline V gene. J gave up 4 bases and V 2 bases, and 3 bases lay outside the gene matches. CDR3 amino acids: CASSYGGTGGTEAFF. The CDR3 DNA sequence: TGTGCCAGCAGTTACGGTGGGACAGGGGGCACTGAAGCTTTCTTT.

V usage is TRBV5-5 and J usage is TRBJ2-5; 13 nucleotides match TRBD2. This CDR3 has 16 residues. V shed 4 bases and J 2 bases; nucleotides not matched to a gene: 5. Germline V gene lookup returns CDR1 SGHKS and CDR2 YYEKEE (reference sequence). The CDR3 protein is CASSKAGLAGQETQYF. DNA of the CDR3: TGTGCCAGCAGCAAGGCGGGACTAGCGGGGCAAGAGACCCAGTACTTC. The full variable domain, with the rest looked up from reference TRBV5-5 and TRBJ2-5, is DAGVTQSPTHLIKTRGQQVTLRCSPISGHKSVSWYQQVLGQGPQFIFQYYEKEERGRGNFPDRFSARQFPNYSSELNVNALLLGDSALYLCASSKAGLAGQETQYFGPGTRLLVL.

The chain uses TRBV5-8 and TRBJ1-1, with 10 positions matching TRBD1. Germline V gene sequence: CDR1 SGHTS, CDR2 YDEGEE. The CDR3 contains 18 residues. V shed 0 bases and J 0 bases; nucleotides not matched to a gene: 8. The CDR3 spells CASSLANGTGEMNTEAFF. CDR3 bases: TGTGCCAGCAGCTTGGCCAATGGGACAGGGGAAATGAACACTGAAGCTTTCTTT.

V and J are TRBV7-3 and TRBJ2-1; perhaps D is TRBD1 or TRBD2 (5 bases each). Trimming stripped 0 bases from V and 0 bases from J, with 9 bases between. Germline V CDR1 and CDR2: SGHTA, FQGTGA. The CDR3 extends over 16 amino acids. CDR3 sequence (DNA): TGTGCCAGCAGCTTAACAGGGGAGAGCTCCTACAATGAGCAGTTCTTC. Amino acid sequence: CASSLTGESSYNEQFF.

DNA of the CDR3: TGTGCCAGCAGCCTCCAATTAGACAGGGGCGGCTATGGCTACACCTTC. Translating gives CASSLQLDRGGYGYTF. The chain is built from TRBV5-5 and TRBJ1-2, with 8 bases matching TRBD1. V shed 4 bases and J 4 bases; nucleotides not matched to a gene: 12. Germline V gives CDR1 SGHKS, CDR2 YYEKEE (reference sequence). The CDR3 loop spans 16 amino acids.

V gene TRBV27 combines with J gene TRBJ2-2; D gene uncertain. The CDR3 runs 13 residues. Germline V CDR1 and CDR2: MNHEY, SMNVEV (reference sequence). Between the trimmed V and J ends, which lost 3 bases and 8 bases, there was a span of 10 bases. The CDR3 loop reads CASSFILAGELFF. The CDR3, as DNA: TGTGCCAGCAGTTTTATATTAGCTGGGGAGCTGTTTTTT.

This clone has more than one count but fewer than ten. V and J are TRBV6-2 or TRBV6-3 and TRBJ1-1; D ambiguous. The CDR3 spans 14 residues. From germline, CDR1 is MNHEY and CDR2 SVGEGT. The germline V and J ends were trimmed by 6 bases and 0 bases, with 11 bases remaining between them. The CDR3 is CASSPTGMNTEAFF. The CDR3, as DNA: TGTGCCAGCAGCCCGACGGGAATGAACACTGAAGCTTTCTTT.